The 10 T cell receptor beta chains in this list originate from one sample, sequenced in a study of vaccination effects on CD4 cells after COVID-19. Antigen-specific CD4+ T cell clonotypes were called by their expansion after viral peptide-pool culture in ViraFEST. Scientists isolated CD4+ T cells after an approximately 10-day culture period ended. Neither prior SARS-CoV-2 infection nor positive nucleocapsid antibodies were present in the vaccine recipients. Using immunoSEQ multiplex PCR, the repertoire was profiled, and TCRdb retains in-frame clones only, with some absent. Here the sample spans tens of thousands of clones, about two thirds being singletons. These receptors lack a known antigen. This sample comprised CD4+ T cells from PBMCs cultured with HCoV-NL63 spike peptides, obtained before COVID-19 vaccination. The receptors originated from a human donor who received a COVID-19 vaccine.

This rearrangement joins TRBV21-1 to TRBJ2-7; the tabulated D call, TRBD2, remains unverified against the DNA. TRBV21-1 is a pseudogene segment. The CDR3 totals 20 residues. CDR3 amino acids: CASSKGRLAAPPYSSYEQYF. The DNA for the CDR3 is TGTGCCAGCAGCAAAGGTAGGCTAGCGGCGCCTCCGTACAGCTCCTACGAGCAGTACTTC.

This rearrangement joins TRBV19 to TRBJ2-1; D possibly matches TRBD1 or TRBD2 (6 bases each). This CDR3 region has 13 residues. The germline V gene has CDR1 LNHDA and CDR2 SQIVND (reference sequence). The V end was cut by 6 bases, the J end by 4 bases, with 10 bases between. CDR3 sequence reads: CASRLGGYNEQFF. DNA for the CDR3: TGTGCCAGTAGATTAGGGGGGTACAATGAGCAGTTCTTC.

The gene calls are TRBV2 and TRBJ1-5; 7 bases map to TRBD1. The V gene end was trimmed by 11 bases and the J gene end by 0 bases; junction bases not matched to a gene: 4. Germline V gene lookup returns CDR1 SNHLY and CDR2 FYNNEI. The CDR3 length is 13 residues. CDR3 residues: CALGDSSNQPQHF. CDR3 nucleotides: TGTGCCCTAGGGGACAGTAGCAATCAGCCCCAGCATTTT.

This chain connects TRBV18 to TRBJ2-5; D is unresolved. Looked up from germline, CDR1 is KGHSH and CDR2 is LQKENI. The CDR3 extends over 13 amino acids. The germline V and J ends were trimmed by 2 bases and 2 bases, with 6 bases remaining between them. The CDR3, as DNA: TGTGCCAGCTCACCAAGAATTCAAGAGACCCAGTACTTC. Amino acids: CASSPRIQETQYF.

V and J are TRBV29-1 and TRBJ2-4; the D gene is possibly TRBD2 (6 bases). The CDR3 consists of 14 residues. Trimming cost V 0 bases and J 2 bases, with 8 bases left between them. Germline V gives CDR1 SQVTM, CDR2 ANQGSEA. As DNA, the CDR3 is TGCAGCGTTGAAGAGGCGGGAACCAAAAACATTCAGTACTTC. Translating gives CSVEEAGTKNIQYF.

The chain uses TRBV24-1 and TRBJ2-2; D not resolved. Germline-derived CDR1 and CDR2 are KGHDR and SFDVKD. The CDR3 covers 15 residues. V was cut by 0 bases and J by 6 bases, with 10 bases left in between. In DNA, the CDR3 is TGTGCCACCAGTGATTTGCGAGACGGCGCCGGGGAGCTGTTTTTT. Amino acids: CATSDLRDGAGELFF.

The chain combines TRBV7-2 with TRBJ2-1; TRBD2 matches at 14 bases. Germline assignment: CDR1 SGHTA and CDR2 FQGNSA. There are 18 residues in the CDR3. Trimming at V came to 5 bases and at J to 5 bases, leaving 11 bases not matched to a gene. CDR3 amino acids: CASSRGLAGGRNDNEQFF. The CDR3 DNA sequence: TGTGCCAGCAGCCGCGGACTAGCGGGGGGTCGGAACGACAATGAGCAGTTCTTC. Full variable domain (outside the CDR3, taken from reference TRBV7-2 and TRBJ2-1): GAGVSQSPSNKVTEKGKDVELRCDPISGHTALYWYRQSLGQGLEFLIYFQGNSAPDKSGLPSDRFSAERTGGSVSTLTIQRTQQEDSAVYLCASSRGLAGGRNDNEQFFGPGTRLTVL.

The CDR3 region is CASHTTGATMNTEAFF. The CDR3 bases are TGTGCCAGTCACACGACAGGGGCCACAATGAACACTGAAGCTTTCTTT. This chain connects TRBV2 to TRBJ1-1; TRBD1 aligns across 8 bases. After removal of 9 bases from V and 0 bases from J, the junction contained 12 bases not matched to a gene. Germline lookup yields CDR1 SNHLY and CDR2 FYNNEI. This CDR3 region has 16 residues.

J is TRBJ1-1 and V is TRBV6-5; no definite D call. The CDR3 loop spans 13 amino acids. V lost 6 bases to trimming and J lost 1 base, with 9 bases between them. Germline-derived CDR1 and CDR2 are MNHEY and SVGAGI. CDR3 nucleotide sequence: TGTGCCAGCAGCCCCTTGGGGAACACTGAAGCTTTCTTT. Protein product: CASSPLGNTEAFF.

CDR3 coding DNA: TGTGCCAGCTCCCCGAGGGTAAACTATGGCTACACCTTC. It yields the protein CASSPRVNYGYTF. This chain joins TRBV25-1 and TRBJ1-2; D is unclear. The V gene lost 8 bases and the J gene lost 2 bases, with 12 bases spanning the gap. The CDR3 has 13 residues. Germline-derived CDR1 and CDR2 are MGHDK and SYGVNS.